Listed below are T cell receptor beta chains from one sample, sequenced in a study of shared clonotypes between healthy human individuals. Sequencing used immunoSEQ multiplex PCR; TCRdb keeps in-frame clones, though not all of them. The sample carries some 2 million clones, about 95% recorded once. Material for sequencing was naive CD8+ T cells sorted from blood. These receptors originate from a man aged 18-30 years in good health. The CDR3 runs from the conserved cysteine through the conserved F or W. A D gene is named only where the DNA matches it firmly. Some rows have no size entry. The others give once, few or many, or a class for an expanded clone.

>.|.|TRBJ2-7|TRBV27
CASTERPIGSYEQYF
TGTGCCAGCACCGAGAGGCCTATTGGGTCCTACGAGCAGTACTTC
>.|once|TRBJ1-1|TRBV2
CATRLDSRPNTEAFF
TGTGCCACCAGGCTGGACAGTAGGCCGAACACTGAAGCTTTCTTT
>.|.|TRBJ2-7|TRBV30
CAWGDRDIYEQYF
TGTGCCTGGGGGGACCGGGACATCTACGAGCAGTACTTC
>TRBD1|.|TRBJ1-1|TRBV6-5
CATTRQGGNTEAFF
TGTGCCACCACCCGACAGGGGGGGAACACTGAAGCTTTCTTT
>.|.|TRBJ1-1|TRBV28
CASSLDGVRNTEAFF
TGTGCCAGCAGCCTAGATGGAGTCAGAAACACTGAAGCTTTCTTT
>TRBD2|once|TRBJ2-7|TRBV9
CASSVGTSGSYEQYF
TGTGCCAGCAGCGTCGGGACTAGCGGTTCCTACGAGCAGTACTTC
>.|.|TRBJ1-2|TRBV5-1
CASSLEQGPYYGYTF
TGCGCCAGCAGCTTGGAGCAGGGGCCGTACTATGGCTACACCTTC
>.|.|TRBJ2-5|TRBV30
CAWSLAVFQETQYF
TGTGCCTGGAGTTTAGCGGTTTTCCAAGAGACCCAGTACTTC
>TRBD2|.|TRBJ2-1|TRBV9
CASSVATSGALSYNEQFF
TGTGCCAGCAGCGTAGCGACTAGCGGGGCTTTATCCTACAATGAGCAGTTCTTC
>.|.|TRBJ2-7|TRBV29-1
CSVEVWGSFSYEQYF
TGCAGCGTTGAGGTGTGGGGATCCTTCTCCTACGAGCAGTACTTC
>.|.|TRBJ2-7|TRBV5-6
CASSLASYEQYF
TGTGCCAGCAGCTTGGCCAGTTACGAGCAGTACTTC
>TRBD1|few|TRBJ1-4|TRBV5-1
CASSPGTGVEKLFF
TGCGCCAGCAGCCCCGGGACAGGGGTTGAAAAACTGTTTTTT
>.|.|TRBJ2-6|TRBV30
CAWDGGSGANVLTF
TGTGCCTGGGATGGGGGCTCTGGGGCCAACGTCCTGACTTTC
>.|.|TRBJ1-6|TRBV9
CASSVDNNSPLHF
TGTGCCAGCAGCGTAGATAATAATTCACCCCTCCACTTT
>TRBD1|once|TRBJ1-1|TRBV9
CASSVEGTGDPEAFF
TGTGCCAGCAGCGTAGAGGGGACAGGGGACCCTGAAGCTTTCTTT
>.|.|TRBJ2-2|TRBV6-1
CASSGMAGELFF
TGTGCCAGCAGCGGGATGGCCGGGGAGCTGTTTTTT
>.|once|TRBJ2-1|TRBV5-4
CASSRWSSEYNEQFF
TGTGCCAGCAGCCGCTGGTCTAGCGAGTACAATGAGCAGTTCTTC
>TRBD1|.|TRBJ2-5|TRBV5-6
CASTLGGDRQYF
TGTGCCAGCACACTGGGCGGGGACAGGCAGTACTTC
>.|.|TRBJ2-1|TRBV13
CASSLGGLHEQFF
TGTGCCAGCAGCTTGGGGGGGCTCCATGAGCAGTTCTTC
>.|.|TRBJ2-1|TRBV13
CASSSLGQNSYNEQFF
TGTGCCAGCAGCTCACTTGGACAGAACTCCTACAATGAGCAGTTCTTC
>TRBD1|.|TRBJ1-1|TRBV28
CASSSAGGLTEAFF
TGTGCCAGCAGTTCAGCAGGGGGCCTCACTGAAGCTTTCTTT
>.|.|TRBJ1-1|TRBV6-1
CASLGGGEAFF
TGTGCCAGCTTGGGTGGCGGTGAAGCTTTCTTT
>.|.|TRBJ1-5|TRBV7-9
CASSPGAGNQPQHF
TGTGCCAGCAGCCCAGGGGCAGGCAATCAGCCCCAGCATTTT
>.|.|TRBJ1-4|TRBV4-1
CASSQDAGEEKLFF
TGCGCCAGCAGCCAAGATGCAGGGGAGGAAAAACTGTTTTTT
>.|.|TRBJ2-7|TRBV19
CASSISSMTDAYEQYF
TGTGCCAGTAGTATATCCTCGATGACAGACGCCTACGAGCAGTACTTC
>TRBD2|.|TRBJ2-3|TRBV5-4
CASSWTSSDTQYF
TGTGCCAGCAGCTGGACTAGCTCAGATACGCAGTATTTT
>.|.|TRBJ2-7|TRBV2
CASTPPSTYEQYF
TGTGCCAGCACCCCCCCCAGCACCTACGAGCAGTACTTC
>TRBD1|once|TRBJ2-1|TRBV7-9
CASSSSRTGGRVEQFF
TGTGCCAGCAGCTCCTCCCGGACAGGGGGCAGGGTGGAGCAGTTCTTC
>.|.|TRBJ2-1|TRBV7-9
CASSTRGGGSPREQFF
TGTGCCAGCAGCACGAGGGGCGGTGGGAGCCCCAGGGAGCAGTTCTTC
>.|.|TRBJ2-3|TRBV9
CASSVLPDSTDTQYF
TGTGCCAGCAGCGTACTTCCCGATAGCACAGATACGCAGTATTTT
>TRBD1|.|TRBJ2-2|TRBV27
CASSDRGNTGELFF
TGTGCCAGCAGTGACAGGGGGAACACCGGGGAGCTGTTTTTT
>.|.|TRBJ2-7|TRBV28
CAPWGGGGWTIEYEQYF
TGTGCCCCCTGGGGAGGGGGCGGTTGGACGATAGAATACGAGCAGTACTTC
>TRBD2|.|TRBJ2-7|TRBV13
CASSLELAGVYEQYF
TGTGCCAGCAGCTTAGAGCTAGCGGGAGTCTACGAGCAGTACTTC
>TRBD2|.|TRBJ2-7|TRBV25-1
CASSEPSGSYEQYF
TGTGCCAGCAGTGAACCTAGCGGGAGCTACGAGCAGTACTTC
>.|.|TRBJ2-6|TRBV7-9
CASSSPFGESSGANVLTF
TGTGCCAGCAGCTCCCCTTTCGGGGAGAGCTCTGGGGCCAACGTCCTGACTTTC
>.|.|TRBJ1-6|TRBV19
CASSTGTHTGNSPLHF
TGTGCCAGTAGTACCGGGACCCATACCGGGAATTCACCCCTCCACTTT
>.|.|TRBJ1-2|TRBV5-6
CASSGYGGWSYGYTF
TGTGCCAGCAGCGGGTACGGAGGTTGGAGCTATGGCTACACCTTC
>TRBD1|once|TRBJ2-7|TRBV9
CASSAQTGAGAEQYF
TGTGCCAGCAGCGCCCAGACAGGGGCCGGCGCCGAGCAGTACTTC
>TRBD2|.|TRBJ2-4|TRBV9
CASSVGLAGGGIKNIQYF
TGTGCCAGCAGCGTAGGGCTAGCGGGAGGCGGGATCAAAAACATTCAGTACTTC
>TRBD1|.|TRBJ1-2|TRBV2
CASSTTGAWSATGYTF
TGTGCCAGCAGTACGACAGGGGCATGGTCGGCGACTGGCTACACCTTC
>.|.|TRBJ1-3|TRBV4-1
CASSEDPVWVSSGNTIYF
TGCGCCAGCAGCGAAGATCCCGTTTGGGTCTCTTCTGGAAACACCATATATTTT
>.|once|TRBJ2-7|TRBV11-3
CASSSGTKPYEQYF
TGTGCCAGCAGCTCTGGGACGAAACCCTACGAGCAGTACTTC